One and the same sample provided the 3 T cell receptor beta chains below, sequenced in a study of CD8 T cells in ankylosing spondylitis. General study findings and limits: Apparently characteristic of ankylosing spondylitis blood was a TCR beta motif (about eight highly homologous variants).

These TCRs' antigens remain unknown. TCRdb passed the 5' RACE reads through MiXCR, listing each CDR3 protein once. The table records 700,000 to 850,000 distinct CDR3 sequences, roughly 10% of them present only once. The sequencing input was blood, either unsorted or a sorted T cell fraction (not recorded which). Source of these receptors: a male donor with ankylosing spondylitis.

The gene calls are TRBV30 and TRBJ2-7; the D gene is possibly TRBD1 (5 bases). The length of the CDR3 is 13 residues. Germline lookup yields CDR1 GTSNPN and CDR2 SVGIG (reference sequence). Trimming cost V 3 bases and J 3 bases, with 12 bases left between them. Written as DNA, the CDR3 is TGTGCCTGGAGAAGGGGTAGGATCTACGAGCAGTACTTC. It is translated as CAWRRGRIYEQYF.

V usage is TRBV4-3 and J usage is TRBJ2-7; D ambiguous. The V end lost 0 bases, the J end lost 0 bases, and 15 bases lay between the germline ends. Germline lookup yields CDR1 LGHNA and CDR2 YSLEER. The CDR3 contains 17 residues. CDR3: CASSQESGKLISYEQYF. CDR3 in DNA: TGCGCCAGCAGCCAAGAATCAGGAAAGTTAATCTCCTACGAGCAGTACTTC.

Written as DNA, the CDR3 is TGTGCCAGCAGCTTGACGTTGAGGGAGACCCAGTACTTC. Amino acid sequence: CASSLTLRETQYF. The rearrangement links TRBV5-5 to TRBJ2-5; no reliable D call. Germline values: CDR1 SGHKS, CDR2 YYEKEE (reference sequence). The V and J ends lost 1 base and 5 bases respectively, with 9 bases between them. The CDR3 totals 13 residues.